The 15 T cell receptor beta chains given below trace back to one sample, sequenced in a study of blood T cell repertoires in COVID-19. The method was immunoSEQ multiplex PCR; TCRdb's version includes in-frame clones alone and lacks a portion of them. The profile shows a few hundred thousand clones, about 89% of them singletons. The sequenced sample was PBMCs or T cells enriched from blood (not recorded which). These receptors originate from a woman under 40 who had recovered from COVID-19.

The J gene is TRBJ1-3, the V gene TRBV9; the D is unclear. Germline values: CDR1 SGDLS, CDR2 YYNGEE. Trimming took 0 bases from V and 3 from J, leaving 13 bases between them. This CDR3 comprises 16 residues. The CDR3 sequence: CASSVGHSGDGNTIYF. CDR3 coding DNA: TGTGCCAGCAGCGTAGGTCACTCCGGGGATGGAAACACCATATATTTT.

CDR3 DNA: TGTGCCAGCAGCTTGGGGAGGATCTCCTATGGCTACACCTTC. As protein: CASSLGRISYGYTF. V usage is TRBV5-8 and J usage is TRBJ1-2; no clear D. The CDR3 runs 14 residues. V lost 0 bases to trimming and J lost 4 bases, with 10 bases between them. Germline assignment: CDR1 SGHTS and CDR2 YDEGEE.

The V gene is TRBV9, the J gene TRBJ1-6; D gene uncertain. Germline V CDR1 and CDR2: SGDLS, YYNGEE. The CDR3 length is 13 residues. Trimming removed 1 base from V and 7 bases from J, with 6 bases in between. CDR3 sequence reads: CASSVQENSPLHF. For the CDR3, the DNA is TGTGCCAGCAGCGTACAAGAGAATTCACCCCTCCACTTT.

Here the CDR3 DNA reads TGTGCCAGCAGCACAAGTTCGGAGACCCAGTACTTC. Amino acid sequence: CASSTSSETQYF. V and J are TRBV11-3 and TRBJ2-5; D unclear. The CDR3 length is 12 residues. Trimming removed 5 bases from V and 5 bases from J, with 9 bases in between. CDR1 is SGHNT, CDR2 YENEEA, per germline.

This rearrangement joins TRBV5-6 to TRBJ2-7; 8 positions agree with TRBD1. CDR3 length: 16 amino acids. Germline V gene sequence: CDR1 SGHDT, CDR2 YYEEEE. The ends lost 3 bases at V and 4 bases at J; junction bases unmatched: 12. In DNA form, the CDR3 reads TGTGCCAGCAGCTCCTCCGGGACAGGCCCTGATTACGAGCAGTACTTC. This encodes CASSSSGTGPDYEQYF.

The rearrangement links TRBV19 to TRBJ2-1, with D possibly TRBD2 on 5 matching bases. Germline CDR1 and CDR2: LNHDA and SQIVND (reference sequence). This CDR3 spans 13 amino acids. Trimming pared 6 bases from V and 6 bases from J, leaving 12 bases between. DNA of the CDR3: TGTGCCAGTAGGAATTTAGCGACCAATGAGCAGTTCTTC. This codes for CASRNLATNEQFF.

The CDR3 is CASSRGLAGALDTGELFF. The CDR3 nucleotides read TGTGCCAGCAGCCGCGGGCTAGCGGGAGCTCTGGACACCGGGGAGCTGTTTTTT. The V gene is TRBV9, the J gene TRBJ2-2; 10 bases line up with TRBD2. V lost 4 bases to trimming and J lost 3 bases; unmatched junction nucleotides: 12. The CDR3 covers 18 residues. Per the germline V gene, CDR1 is SGDLS and CDR2 is YYNGEE. The full variable domain, in which reference TRBV9 and TRBJ2-2 provide the parts outside the CDR3, is DSGVTQTPKHLITATGQRVTLRCSPRSGDLSVYWYQQSLDQGLQFLIQYYNGEERAKGNILERFSAQQFPDLHSELNLSSLELGDSALYFCASSRGLAGALDTGELFFGEGSRLTVL.

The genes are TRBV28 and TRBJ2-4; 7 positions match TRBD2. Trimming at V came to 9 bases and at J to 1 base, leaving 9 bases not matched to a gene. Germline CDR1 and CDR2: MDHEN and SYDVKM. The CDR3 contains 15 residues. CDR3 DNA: TGTGCCAGTTCAAGCGGGGTTCGCGCCAAAAACATTCAGTACTTC. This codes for CASSSGVRAKNIQYF.

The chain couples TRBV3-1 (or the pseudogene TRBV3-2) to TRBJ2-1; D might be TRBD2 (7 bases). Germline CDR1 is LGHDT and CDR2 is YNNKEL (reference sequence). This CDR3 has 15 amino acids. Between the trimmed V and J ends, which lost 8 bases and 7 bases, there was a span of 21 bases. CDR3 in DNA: TGTGCCAGCGCTCGGAGGGGGAGGGCCGGGAATGAGCAGTTCTTC. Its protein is CASARRGRAGNEQFF.

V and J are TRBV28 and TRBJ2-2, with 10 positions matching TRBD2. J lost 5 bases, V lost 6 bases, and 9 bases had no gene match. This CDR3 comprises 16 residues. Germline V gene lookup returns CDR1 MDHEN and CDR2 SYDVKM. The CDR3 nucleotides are TGTGCCAGCAGGCCTAGCGGGAGTCGTGGGACCGGGGAGCTGTTTTTT. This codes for CASRPSGSRGTGELFF.

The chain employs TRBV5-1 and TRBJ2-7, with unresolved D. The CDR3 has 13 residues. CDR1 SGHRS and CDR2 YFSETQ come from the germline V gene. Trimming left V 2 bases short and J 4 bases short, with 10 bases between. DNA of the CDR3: TGCGCCAGCAGCTTCCAGGCCCTGTACGAGCAGTACTTC. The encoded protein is CASSFQALYEQYF.

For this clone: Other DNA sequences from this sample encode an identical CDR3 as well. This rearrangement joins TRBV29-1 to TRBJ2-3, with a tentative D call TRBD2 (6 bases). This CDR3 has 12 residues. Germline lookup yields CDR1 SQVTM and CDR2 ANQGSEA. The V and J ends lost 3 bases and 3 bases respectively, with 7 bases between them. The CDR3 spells CSVDGGTDTQYF. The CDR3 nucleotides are TGCAGCGTTGACGGAGGGACAGATACGCAGTATTTT.

The CDR3 is CASRTGARDYGYTF. For the CDR3, the DNA is TGTGCCAGCAGAACAGGGGCCCGGGACTATGGCTACACCTTC. This chain links TRBV28 with TRBJ1-2; 7 nucleotides agree with TRBD1. This CDR3 region has 14 residues. J gave up 3 bases and V 6 bases, and 7 bases lay outside the gene matches. Germline loops: CDR1 MDHEN, CDR2 SYDVKM.

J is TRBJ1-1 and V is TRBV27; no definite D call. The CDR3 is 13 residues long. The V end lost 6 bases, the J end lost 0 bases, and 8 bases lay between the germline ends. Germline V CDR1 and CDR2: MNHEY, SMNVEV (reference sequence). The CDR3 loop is CASRRALNTEAFF. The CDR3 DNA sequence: TGTGCCAGCAGGAGGGCCTTGAACACTGAAGCTTTCTTT.

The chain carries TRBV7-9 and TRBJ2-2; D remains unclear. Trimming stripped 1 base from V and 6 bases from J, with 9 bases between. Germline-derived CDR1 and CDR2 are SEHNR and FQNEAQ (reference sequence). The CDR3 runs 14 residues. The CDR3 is CASSLVSAAGELFF. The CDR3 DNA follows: TGTGCCAGCAGCTTAGTGAGTGCTGCCGGGGAGCTGTTTTTT.